This entry features one T cell receptor (beta chain) sequence. Original handling: Reference gene primer amplification yielded estimated nucleated cell counts. Assay: immunoSEQ multiplex PCR; the TCRdb copy retains only in-frame clones and omits some. The DNA gave D and trimming, while V, J and clone size come from that table. The table includes 90,000 to 140,000 clones, 65% to 90% detected once. These data are taken from a study of blood T cell repertoires in COVID-19. On the study more broadly: Some COVID-19 samples were acute and others convalescent; all came from the United States, Italy and Spain. PBMCs, B-cell-depleted T cells, or T cells were the source of the cDNA or gDNA that made up the material.

This clonotype was sampled from a man between 50 and 59 years old with acute or convalescent COVID-19. The source material was peripheral blood.

CDR3 sequence reads: CASSQATRVAFF. The CDR3 nucleotides read TGTGCCAGCAGCCAAGCCACACGGGTAGCTTTCTTT. J is TRBJ1-1 and V is TRBV3-1 (or the pseudogene TRBV3-2); D ambiguous. V dropped 1 base and J dropped 10 bases, with 10 bases sitting between them. CDR3 length: 12 amino acids. The germline CDR1 and CDR2 sequences are LGHDT and YNNKEL (reference sequence).